The T cell receptor (beta chain) under discussion was sequenced for a study of cytomegalovirus exposure and HLA in healthy donors (dated by TCRdb to between 2016 and 2019). With regard to the full study: An earlier analysis of several hundred of the donors reported 250 to 300 Gb of sequence data and 120 million or so unique TCR beta sequences from about 180 million T cells. Approximately 310 gigabases of sequencing data and 70 million to 100 million unique TCR sequences were included in an early release covering roughly 600 HLA-typed donors. Of the roughly 410 genotyped donors, over 80% were placed in the genetic ancestry cluster associated with self-reported Caucasian donors. The study was designed to test whether signatures of past pathogen exposure could be identified by cataloging public T cell receptors. Using immunosequencing, the study profiled T cell repertoires from 666 subjects and related those repertoires to cytomegalovirus serostatus. Besides the first cohort of more than 650 subjects, a separate validation cohort made up of 120 or so different subjects was used. To predict cytomegalovirus infection status, the study combined high-throughput TCR immunosequencing, statistical association of individual TCRs with disease status, and machine learning. A later analysis re-analyzed previously published TCR beta repertoires from 666 donors and added high-resolution HLA genotyping to study TCR occurrence patterns. The later analysis used no new phenotypic data to find candidate immune exposures, relying instead on TCR beta sequences and their occurrence across donors. An earlier analysis of approximately 640 of the donors applied high-throughput TCR beta sequencing to assess whether each TCR beta V gene segment acted as functional or pseudogenic. Donor age, sex, ethnicity and CMV serostatus were collected together with the repertoire data. A later genetic analysis took genome-wide SNP genotypes for about 65% of the 666 donors and used that subset as a discovery cohort. All discovery cohort repertoires had been generated on a single sequencing platform. HLA typing included class I and class II loci at four-digit resolution. Typing coverage differed by locus: A, B, C, DRB1 and DQB1 were typed in roughly 620-630 donors, DQA1 in 522, DPA1 in some 600, and DPB1 in 400 to 490. Roughly 5 DR-DQ haplotypes were treated as single units for association and clustering because of strong linkage in the cohort. Across 300 to 400 genotyped donors of the cohort, an average of roughly 250,000 unique TCR beta nucleotide sequences per donor were sequenced, and about a sixth of those sequences were non-productive.

The method was the immunoSEQ multiplex PCR assay. For the multiplex PCR, a mixture combining 60 forward primers for TCR Vbeta segments and 13 reverse primers for TCR Jbeta segments was used. A multiplex PCR assay on genomic DNA amplified the CDR3 region of rearranged TCR beta genes. The amplified TCR beta libraries were sequenced on the Illumina HiSeq System as 87-base-pair reads. The study's own analysis went as follows. A later analysis counted tens of millions of unique TCR beta chains across the 600 to 850 repertoires, and roughly 9.9 million of these chains were shared by at least two donors. Raw reads were error-corrected and collapsed into unique sequences by a nearest-neighbor algorithm in which closely related sequences were merged to remove PCR and sequencing errors. V, D and J gene segments were assigned by aligning CDR3 sequences to IMGT reference sequences. For a sequence to be retained, a match of at least six nucleotides to both a V gene segment and a J gene segment was required. A rearrangement was called productive if the CDR3 had no stop codons and remained in frame with V and J, and every other rearrangement was called non-productive. Following IMGT convention, CDR3 was defined as the stretch from the second conserved V-encoded cysteine to the conserved J-encoded phenylalanine. The earlier analysis of a few hundred of the donors excluded sequences that lacked an unambiguous match to a single V gene segment. In an earlier analysis of 500 to 750 of the donors, V segments were called functional above 56.7% productive rearrangements and were called segregating when the between-donor standard deviation exceeded 5%. A statistical classification framework was developed to diagnose cytomegalovirus status using the catalog of TCR beta chain sequences. In a later analysis, TCR nucleotide sequences were compared against IMGT/GENE-DB human TR gene sequences so that V and J genes could be assigned. A later analysis assigned CDR3 sequences and most-parsimonious VDJ recombination scenarios with the TCRdist pipeline. In a later analysis, every TCR beta chain was defined by the combination of its CDR3 amino acid sequence and its V-gene family, and reads without a unique V-gene family were dropped. A later analysis removed roughly 590 highly shared, low-generation-probability nucleotide sequences to deal with suspected cross-contamination and a sequencing artifact. In a later analysis, a clonal expansion index for each public chain was calculated from normalized within-repertoire ranks of inferred template counts. Generation probabilities in a later analysis came from a VDJ recombination model fitted to out-of-frame rearrangements, and those results were checked against IGoR. Hypergeometric tests were used in a later analysis to score TCR-TCR, TCR-HLA and TCR-CMV co-occurrence, with a repertoire-size bias correction applied to the TCR pairs. False discovery rates were estimated in a later analysis by permuting HLA or CMV assignments 20 times. In a later analysis, co-occurring TCRs were grouped using DBSCAN, with TCRdist sequence similarity added in when clustering inside HLA-allele-positive subsets. Repertoires with fewer than 30,000 or more than 120,000 public chains, plus five repertoires with anomalous nucleotide sharing, were excluded from co-occurrence clustering. TCRdb carries this immuneACCESS record with in-frame sequences only. Its versions omit some clonotypes, under half of them owing to an unresolved V gene in the studies checked, with the rest unexplained. V, J and clone size are taken as reported in that table, and D and trimming were inferred from the DNA itself. This sample's listing comprises about 67,000 clones. About 5% of the sample comes from the top ten.

About this clone: Its recognized antigen is unknown.

The cohort was made up of approximately 670 healthy bone marrow donors. At the time of sampling, every cohort member was nominally healthy, though immune exposures that went unrecorded were likely present. The donor was CMV seropositive and was included in the group of 250 to 300 seropositive cohort members. Every donor gave a peripheral blood sample, and the peripheral blood mononuclear cells from that sample were used for TCR beta sequencing. The Qiagen DNeasy Blood Extraction Kit was used to extract genomic DNA from the blood cell samples. The germline V gene provides CDR1 MGHDK and CDR2 SYGVNS. Deletion took 4 bases off V and 4 bases off J, with a span of 12 bases between the germline ends. The cysteine opens and the phenylalanine closes a CDR3 of 14 amino acids. Of all the DNA, just the CDR3 is kept, 42 bases in frame from base 1. Beyond this particular receptor, the publication reports: Correlated functional status among segregating V segments might be attributable to linkage disequilibrium, but an unknown experimental factor could not be ruled out. In a later analysis, the rate of TCR association differed among HLA loci, with DRB1 alleles having the most associated TCRs and HLA-C alleles having the fewest. The classifier was reported to diagnose cytomegalovirus status with high specificity and sensitivity in both the original cohort and the validation cohort. In a later analysis, HLA-associated TCR beta chains were found to be more clonally expanded and to have lower generation probabilities than equally common non-associated chains. CMV serostatus was the only immune exposure information available for the cohort. V-gene and J-gene trimming of TCR beta chains was associated with a missense DCLRE1C variant in a later genetic analysis, and the association was replicated in an independent cohort. In the study, approximately 150 TCR beta chains were listed as associated with cytomegalovirus. Broadly in line with IMGT annotations, most TCR beta V segments showed up in productive rearrangements about 87% or about 30% of the time in an earlier analysis of 450 to 750 of the donors. Some IMGT-functional V segments, including TRBV6-2 and TRBV6-3, could not be told apart with the 87-base-pair reads, so those segments were excluded. Specific HLA alleles were associated with 15,000 to 20,000 TCR beta sequences at a false discovery rate of 0.05 in a later analysis. A further reported finding was that TCR beta sequences accurately predicted the HLA-A and HLA-B alleles for most subjects in the first cohort. Because counts were too low, about 18 rarely observed V segments, including chromosome 9 orphons, were excluded from the earlier analysis of 500 to 700 of the donors. Several of the top co-occurrence clusters appeared to be linked to parvovirus B19, influenza, CMV and Epstein-Barr virus, according to a later analysis. Assigning TCR associations to individual alleles was difficult when HLA alleles, especially DR and DQ, strongly co-occurred. Presence/absence analyses assumed roughly uniform sequencing depth across donors, an assumption that may not hold. This cohort had only TCR beta chains sequenced, and the lack of alpha or paired-chain data limited which features could be detected. It was suggested by the authors that the approach could potentially be generalized to other disease states and immunological phenotypes. Because HLA typing was unavailable for some donors at each locus, only the typed subset was used in association tests. A few of the identified cytomegalovirus-associated TCR beta chains were confirmed in vitro to be specific for cytomegalovirus antigens. Most TCR sequences were observed very rarely across donors, whereas some public TCRs were present in many individuals. In a later genetic analysis, fewer N-insertions in productive TCRs were reported among donors in an Asian-associated ancestry cluster than the 666-donor mean. A cluster of highly shared sequence variants was judged likely to be a technical artifact of the sequencing pipeline. According to a later analysis, most CMV-associated TCR beta chains appeared to be HLA-restricted, and the HLA associations seemed to be driven largely by CMV exposure.

Recombination linked TRBV25-1 to TRBJ2-3; there is no confident call for the D gene. This TCR derives from a woman between 40 and 55 years old in good health and CMV-seropositive. Material: PBMCs. The CDR3 is CASSVTLEADTQYF. The nucleotides read TGTGCCAGCAGTGTGACCCTAGAGGCAGATACGCAGTATTTT.